The 23 T cell receptor beta chains below come from one sample, sequenced in a study of T cell responses to AZD1222 COVID-19 vaccine. The data were produced by immunoSEQ multiplex PCR, yet TCRdb's version contains in-frame clones alone and is incomplete. Of around 80,000 clones in the sample, 90% were seen once. The starting material was peripheral blood, obtained on day 0 of AZD1222 vaccination. Receptors were obtained from an adult in good health.

This sequence joins TRBV20-1 and TRBJ1-5; no clear D gene. Germline V gene data show CDR1 as DFQATT and CDR2 as SNEGSKA (reference sequence). Trimming removed 3 bases at V and 0 bases at J, with 21 bases between. The CDR3 length is 18 residues. The DNA for the CDR3 is TGCAGTGCTAGTGTTGGGATACAAGGCCTATATAGCAATCAGCCCCAGCATTTT. Its protein product is CSASVGIQGLYSNQPQHF.

The rearrangement uses TRBV5-1 and TRBJ2-1; TRBD2 aligns across 9 bases. The CDR3 spans 15 residues. The germline gives CDR1 SGHRS, CDR2 YFSETQ. Losses at the gene ends were 5 bases for V and 4 bases for J; bases not matched to a gene: 7. CDR3 amino acids: CASRMSGGTYNEQFF. In nucleotides, the CDR3 is TGCGCCAGCAGAATGAGCGGGGGGACTTACAATGAGCAGTTCTTC.

V and J are TRBV4-3 and TRBJ2-1; D is possibly TRBD2 (5 bases). Germline-derived CDR1 and CDR2 are LGHNA and YSLEER. There are 15 residues in the CDR3. Trimming took off 0 bases at V and 8 bases at J, with 14 bases between the two ends. Written as DNA, the CDR3 is TGCGCCAGCAGCCAAGATTTAGGCAGGACTCATGAGCAGTTCTTC. Amino acid sequence: CASSQDLGRTHEQFF.

In this sample, this clone turned up once. This chain links TRBV30 with TRBJ2-1; 8 bases are a match to TRBD2. Germline CDR1 and CDR2: GTSNPN and SVGIG (reference sequence). Losses at the gene ends were 3 bases for V and 8 bases for J; bases not matched to a gene: 12. CDR3 length: 15 residues. For the CDR3, the DNA is TGTGCCTGGAGAGCCCCGGGACTAGTTCGTTATGAGCAGTTCTTC. Translation gives CAWRAPGLVRYEQFF.

The table lists this clone with a few counts. The chain couples TRBV5-8 to TRBJ1-5; TRBD1 matches at 8 bases. Germline trimming cut 4 bases from V and 6 bases from J; bases unmatched to any gene: 12. Germline loops: CDR1 SGHTS, CDR2 YDEGEE. The CDR3 spans 16 residues. The CDR3 here is CASSDTGTGSFQPQHF. CDR3 nucleotide sequence: TGTGCCAGCAGCGATACGGGGACAGGCAGCTTTCAGCCCCAGCATTTT.

This clone was found once. The chain combines TRBV3-1 (or the pseudogene TRBV3-2) with TRBJ1-3; 9 positions agree with TRBD1. Germline V gives CDR1 LGHDT, CDR2 YNNKEL (reference sequence). The length of the CDR3 is 16 residues. Germline trimming cut 2 bases from V and 2 bases from J; bases unmatched to any gene: 4. CDR3 nucleotides: TGTGCCAGCAGCCAATTCCGGACAGGGGCTGGAAACACCATATATTTT. It yields the protein CASSQFRTGAGNTIYF.

The chain has TRBV9 and TRBJ1-2; a weak D match, TRBD1 (6 bases). The ends were cut back, 2 bases at V and 0 bases at J, with 11 bases in the middle. The germline V gene encodes CDR1 SGDLS and CDR2 YYNGEE. CDR3 length: 15 residues. CDR3 loop: CASSVGTHPNYGYTF. For the CDR3, the DNA is TGTGCCAGCAGCGTCGGGACACACCCTAACTATGGCTACACCTTC.

The chain joins TRBV6-5 to TRBJ1-3; no reliable D call. There are 13 residues in the CDR3. Germline CDR1 reads MNHEY; CDR2 reads SVGAGI. Deletions cut 8 bases from V and 4 bases from J, with 12 bases between. The CDR3 loop reads CASAQVAGNTIYF. The CDR3 DNA sequence: TGTGCCAGCGCCCAGGTGGCCGGAAACACCATATATTTT.

This rearrangement joins TRBV18 to TRBJ1-1, with D possibly matching TRBD1 (5 bases). The CDR3 contains 14 residues. V gave up 4 bases and J gave up 4 bases, with 13 bases separating them. Germline V gene sequence: CDR1 KGHSH, CDR2 LQKENI. The CDR3 loop is CASSQQGDATEAFF. Written as DNA, the CDR3 is TGTGCCAGCTCACAGCAGGGTGATGCCACTGAAGCTTTCTTT.

This clone was detected only once. The chain joins TRBV11-1 to TRBJ2-2; D unresolved. The CDR3 is 15 amino acids. Trimming left V 2 bases short and J 6 bases short, with 13 bases between. CDR1 and CDR2 from the germline V gene are SGHAT and FQDESV (reference sequence). The CDR3, as DNA: TGTGCCAGCAGCTTACAAATAGGGCGGCCCGGGGAGCTGTTTTTT. Protein product: CASSLQIGRPGELFF.

The chain recombines TRBV7-2 with TRBJ2-7; 8 nucleotides agree with TRBD2. The trim removed 4 bases at V and 1 base at J, leaving 6 bases unmatched. This CDR3 contains 15 residues. Per the germline V gene, CDR1 is SGHTA and CDR2 is FQGNSA. The CDR3 sequence is CASSSAGGGSYEQYF. The DNA of the CDR3 is TGTGCCAGCAGCTCGGCTGGCGGGGGGTCCTACGAGCAGTACTTC.

V usage is TRBV3-1 (or the pseudogene TRBV3-2) and J usage is TRBJ1-3, with D possibly being TRBD1 (5 bases). CDR1 and CDR2 from the germline V gene are LGHDT and YNNKEL (reference sequence). Trimming pared 5 bases from V and 4 bases from J, leaving 12 bases between. The CDR3 is 14 amino acids. The CDR3 coding sequence is TGTGCCAGCAGCTATCAGGGTAACGGAAACACCATATATTTT. This encodes CASSYQGNGNTIYF.

In regard to this clone: The junction does not match germline at one end; this may be a read error. V usage is TRBV5-1 and J usage is TRBJ1-6, with TRBD1 identical over 7 bases. The CDR3 consists of 16 residues. CDR1 is SGHRS and CDR2 is YFSETQ in the germline V gene. The CDR3 sequence: CASTLDVGTDSSPLHF. The DNA for the CDR3 is TGCGCCAGCACCTTGGACGTCGGGACAGACTCTTCACCCCTCCACTTT.

This clone was recorded once. This chain links TRBV5-1 with TRBJ2-5; 7 bases agree with TRBD2. This CDR3 comprises 14 residues. The trim removed 4 bases at V and 1 base at J, leaving 4 bases unmatched. Germline CDR1 is SGHRS and CDR2 is YFSETQ. The CDR3 loop is CASSTGTTQETQYF. CDR3 sequence (DNA): TGCGCCAGCAGCACCGGGACTACCCAAGAGACCCAGTACTTC.

The chain recombines TRBV11-2 with TRBJ1-5; a weak D match, TRBD1 (5 bases). The germline V gene has CDR1 SGHAT and CDR2 FQNNGV. The V end lost 5 bases, the J end lost 7 bases, and 9 bases lay between the germline ends. This CDR3 has 12 amino acids. In DNA, the CDR3 is TGTGCCAGCAGCCCGGGGGAACAGCCCCAGCATTTT. Its protein is CASSPGEQPQHF.

This rearrangement joins TRBV9 to TRBJ2-7; D call uncertain. The CDR3 extends over 18 amino acids. The germline V and J ends were trimmed by 0 bases and 2 bases, with 21 bases remaining between them. The germline gives CDR1 SGDLS, CDR2 YYNGEE. This CDR3 is CASSVESNRPTITYEQYF. DNA of the CDR3: TGTGCCAGCAGCGTAGAGAGTAACCGGCCTACCATCACCTACGAGCAGTACTTC.

The chain combines TRBV28 with TRBJ1-1; D may be TRBD1 (6 bases). The length of the CDR3 is 16 residues. Germline loops: CDR1 MDHEN, CDR2 SYDVKM. Trimming left V 5 bases short and J 5 bases short, with 21 bases between. CDR3 coding DNA: TGTGCCAGCAGTATCCTTTCAGGGGCCCAAGGGACTGAAGCTTTCTTT. Encoded protein: CASSILSGAQGTEAFF.

The chain carries TRBV19 and TRBJ2-7, with TRBD1 matching 7 bases. The ends lost 6 bases at V and 4 bases at J; junction bases unmatched: 12. The germline gives CDR1 LNHDA, CDR2 SQIVND (reference sequence). The CDR3 covers 15 residues. Here the CDR3 DNA reads TGTGCCAGTAGCCGACAGGGTTCTAACTTGTACGAGCAGTACTTC. This gives the protein CASSRQGSNLYEQYF.

The chain joins TRBV7-9 to TRBJ2-3, with D perhaps being TRBD1 or TRBD2 (6 bases each). The CDR3 runs 16 residues. V lost 6 bases to trimming and J lost 1 base, with 17 bases between them. Germline V gene lookup returns CDR1 SEHNR and CDR2 FQNEAQ (reference sequence). CDR3 sequence reads: CASSSIGGPGTDTQYF. CDR3 nucleotides: TGTGCCAGCAGTTCGATTGGGGGGCCGGGCACAGATACGCAGTATTTT.

This rearrangement joins TRBV6-2 or TRBV6-3 to TRBJ1-1; no firm D call. The CDR3 length is 16 residues. V was cut by 6 bases and J by 1 base, with 18 bases left in between. The V gene's germline CDR1 is MNHEY and CDR2 SVGEGT. CDR3 DNA: TGTGCCAGCAGCCCGCCGGTGGGAGGCGGGAACACTGAAGCTTTCTTT. Its translation is CASSPPVGGGNTEAFF.

The V and J genes are TRBV28 and TRBJ1-6; TRBD1 aligns across 8 bases. J was trimmed by 7 bases and V by 6 bases; bases with no gene match: 5. Germline CDR1 reads MDHEN; CDR2 reads SYDVKM. CDR3 size: 14 residues. CDR3 nucleotide sequence: TGTGCCAGCAGGTCTCAGGGGGCGAATTCACCCCTCCACTTT. Translating gives CASRSQGANSPLHF.

The chain carries TRBV9 and TRBJ2-5, with 14 bases matching TRBD2. Germline V gives CDR1 SGDLS, CDR2 YYNGEE. The CDR3 has 16 residues. Trimming at V came to 3 bases and at J to 7 bases, leaving 8 bases not matched to a gene. In nucleotides, the CDR3 is TGTGCCAGCAGCGACCGACTAGCGGGGGGGCGTGGGACCCAGTACTTC. Encoded protein: CASSDRLAGGRGTQYF.

This clone was observed a few times. The CDR3 DNA reads TGTGCCAGCAGTTTTAGTGCCACTGAAGCTTTCTTT. The encoded protein is CASSFSATEAFF. This sequence joins TRBV12-3 or TRBV12-4 and TRBJ1-1, with D uncertain. The CDR3 length is 12 residues. Trimming stripped 3 bases from V and 4 bases from J, with 6 bases between.